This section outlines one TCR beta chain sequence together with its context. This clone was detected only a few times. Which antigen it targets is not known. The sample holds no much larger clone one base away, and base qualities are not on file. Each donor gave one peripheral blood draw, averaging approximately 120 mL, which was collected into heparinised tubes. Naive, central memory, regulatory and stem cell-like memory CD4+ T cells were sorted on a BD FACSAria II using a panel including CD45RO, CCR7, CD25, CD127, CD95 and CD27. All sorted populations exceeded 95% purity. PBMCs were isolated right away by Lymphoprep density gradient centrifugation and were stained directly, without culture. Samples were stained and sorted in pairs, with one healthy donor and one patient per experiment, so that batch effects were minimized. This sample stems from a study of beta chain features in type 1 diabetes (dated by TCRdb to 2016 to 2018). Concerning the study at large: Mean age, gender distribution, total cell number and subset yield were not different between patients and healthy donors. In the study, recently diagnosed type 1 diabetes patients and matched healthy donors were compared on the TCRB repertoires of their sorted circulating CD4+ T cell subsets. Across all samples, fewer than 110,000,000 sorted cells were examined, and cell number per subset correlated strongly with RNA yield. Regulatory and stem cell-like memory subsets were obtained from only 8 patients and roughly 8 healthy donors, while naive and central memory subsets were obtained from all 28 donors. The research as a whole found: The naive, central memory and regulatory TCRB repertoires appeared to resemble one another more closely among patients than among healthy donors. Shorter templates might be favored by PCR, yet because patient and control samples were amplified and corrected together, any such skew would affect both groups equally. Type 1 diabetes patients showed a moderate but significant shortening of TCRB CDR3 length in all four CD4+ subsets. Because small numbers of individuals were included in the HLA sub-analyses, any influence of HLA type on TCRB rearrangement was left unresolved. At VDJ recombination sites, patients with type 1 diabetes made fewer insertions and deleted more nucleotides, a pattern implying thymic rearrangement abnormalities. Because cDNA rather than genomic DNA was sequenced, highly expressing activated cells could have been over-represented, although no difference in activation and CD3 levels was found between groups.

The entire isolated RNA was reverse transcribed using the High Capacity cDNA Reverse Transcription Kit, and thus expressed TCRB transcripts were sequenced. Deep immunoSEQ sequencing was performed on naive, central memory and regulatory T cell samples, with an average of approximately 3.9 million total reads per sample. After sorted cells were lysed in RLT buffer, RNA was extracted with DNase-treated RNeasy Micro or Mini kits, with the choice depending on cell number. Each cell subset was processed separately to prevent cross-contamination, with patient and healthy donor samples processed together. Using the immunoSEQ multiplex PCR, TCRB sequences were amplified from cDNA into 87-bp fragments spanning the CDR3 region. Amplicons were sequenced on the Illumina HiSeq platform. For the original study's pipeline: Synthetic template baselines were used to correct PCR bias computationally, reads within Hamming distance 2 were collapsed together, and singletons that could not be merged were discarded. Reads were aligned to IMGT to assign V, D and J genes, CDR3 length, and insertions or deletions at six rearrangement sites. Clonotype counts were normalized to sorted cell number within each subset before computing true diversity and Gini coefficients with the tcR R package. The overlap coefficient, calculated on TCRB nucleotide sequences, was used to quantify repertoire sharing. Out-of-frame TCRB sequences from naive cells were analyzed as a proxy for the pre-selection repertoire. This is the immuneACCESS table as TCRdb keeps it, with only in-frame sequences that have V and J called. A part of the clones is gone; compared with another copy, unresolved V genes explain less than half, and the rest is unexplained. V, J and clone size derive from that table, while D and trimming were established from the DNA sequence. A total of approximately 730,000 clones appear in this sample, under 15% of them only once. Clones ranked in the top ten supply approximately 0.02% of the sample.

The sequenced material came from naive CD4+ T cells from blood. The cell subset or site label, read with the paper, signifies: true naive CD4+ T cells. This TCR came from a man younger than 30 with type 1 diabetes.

The DNA sequence follows: TGCGCCAGCAGCGCACAGGGCTCCTACGAGCAGTACTTC. The resulting protein is CASSAQGSYEQYF. Recombination connected TRBV5-1 to TRBJ2-7; the best D guess is TRBD1, with 6 bases matching. CDR1 and CDR2 are read off the germline V gene as SGHRS and YFSETQ. V and J are truncated by 4 bases and 0 bases respectively, leaving an intervening sequence of 8 bases. From the cysteine through the phenylalanine, the CDR3 covers 13 amino acids. The only DNA kept is the CDR3, 39 bases in frame from the first base. The CDR3, completed at both ends by the reference TRBV5-1 and TRBJ2-7 genes, gives the full variable domain KAGVTQTPRYLIKTRGQQVTLSCSPISGHRSVSWYQQTPGQGLQFLFEYFSETQRNKGNFPGRFSGRQFSNSRSEMNVSTLELGDSALYLCASSAQGSYEQYFGPGTRLTVT.